This TCR beta chain was recorded in a study of glioma-infiltrating T cells after dendritic cell vaccination. The PCR used 60 V beta and 13 J beta primers. Sequenced by immunoSEQ multiplex PCR; TCRdb stores in-frame clones only, minus some. The sample holds fewer than 85,000 clones; roughly 82% are singletons and the top ten take around 2.3%. The CDR3 is made up of 14 amino acids. Trimming removed 2 bases at V and 2 bases at J, with 9 bases between. From germline, CDR1 is SSHAT and CDR2 FNYEAQ (reference sequence). This clonotype originated in a human donor with glioblastoma. Sequencing was performed on blood, taken before dendritic cell vaccination. This chain connects TRBV7-7 to TRBJ2-5; D not certain. The CDR3 region has the DNA TGTGCCAGCAGCTTATTCCAGGCTCAAGAGACCCAGTACTTC. This sequence encodes CASSLFQAQETQYF.